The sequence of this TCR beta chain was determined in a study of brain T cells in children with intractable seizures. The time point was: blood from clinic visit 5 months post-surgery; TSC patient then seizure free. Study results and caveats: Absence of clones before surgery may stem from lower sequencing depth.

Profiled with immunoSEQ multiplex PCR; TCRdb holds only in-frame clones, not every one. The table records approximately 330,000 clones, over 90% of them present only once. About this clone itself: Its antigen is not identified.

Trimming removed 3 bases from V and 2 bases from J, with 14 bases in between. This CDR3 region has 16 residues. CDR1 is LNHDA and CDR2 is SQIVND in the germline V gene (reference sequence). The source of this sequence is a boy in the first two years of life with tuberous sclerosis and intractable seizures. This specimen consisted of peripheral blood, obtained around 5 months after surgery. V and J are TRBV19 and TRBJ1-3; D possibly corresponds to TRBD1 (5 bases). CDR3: CASSITPGGPGNTIYF. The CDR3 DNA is TGTGCCAGTAGTATCACCCCCGGGGGTCCTGGAAACACCATATATTTT.